This passage covers 23 T cell receptor beta chains from one sample sequenced in a study of blood T cells in healthy people across ages. PCR was performed a second time for about 7 to 11 cycles using a sample-barcoded 5' primer and a J-beta primer mix. TCRdb used MiXCR to reprocess the 5' RACE reads, holding one entry per CDR3 protein. In the table there are about 930,000 distinct CDR3 sequences, under 35% of which are singletons. These same records also appear under a second study, on T cells of mothers and their children.

Sequencing was done on a sample of blood. These receptors originate from a woman between 35 and 50 years old in good health.

This chain links TRBV20-1 with TRBJ2-5; 13 bases fit TRBD2. Germline assignment: CDR1 DFQATT and CDR2 SNEGSKA (reference sequence). V trimming: 6 bases; J trimming: 5 bases; junction bases outside the gene matches: 12. This CDR3 has 16 residues. The chain's CDR3 is CSATTSGGATEETQYF. The CDR3, as DNA: TGCAGTGCCACTACTAGCGGGGGGGCTACCGAGGAGACCCAGTACTTC.

The rearrangement joins TRBV3-1 to TRBJ1-1; D not certain. V was pared by 4 bases and J by 4 bases, with 10 bases between. This CDR3 comprises 13 residues. Per germline, CDR1 LGHDT and CDR2 YNNKEL (reference sequence). CDR3 loop: CASSLNPSTEAFF. In DNA form, the CDR3 reads TGTGCCAGCAGCCTTAACCCGAGCACTGAAGCTTTCTTT.

This sequence joins TRBV20-1 and TRBJ1-5, with D perhaps matching TRBD1 (6 bases). Trimming cost V 5 bases and J 9 bases, with 14 bases left between them. CDR1 DFQATT and CDR2 SNEGSKA come from the germline V gene (reference sequence). The CDR3 is made up of 12 amino acids. CDR3 loop: CSASQGILPQHF. Written as DNA, the CDR3 is TGCAGTGCTTCACAGGGTATCCTGCCCCAGCATTTT.

This chain links TRBV5-1 with TRBJ1-2; D remains ambiguous. Trimming removed 3 bases from V and 3 bases from J, with 9 bases in between. The CDR3 runs 13 residues. Germline V gene sequence: CDR1 SGHRS, CDR2 YFSETQ. CDR3 sequence: CASSSYSYYGYTF. CDR3 nucleotide sequence: TGCGCCAGCAGCTCCTACAGTTACTATGGCTACACCTTC.

The rearrangement joins TRBV28 to TRBJ2-3; D tentatively reads TRBD1 or TRBD2 (6 bases each). The germline V gene encodes CDR1 MDHEN and CDR2 SYDVKM. Between the trimmed V and J ends, which lost 1 base and 2 bases, there was a span of 16 bases. This CDR3 has 17 amino acids. The CDR3 spells CASSLFGGASSTDTQYF. The CDR3 nucleotides read TGTGCCAGCAGTTTATTCGGGGGCGCGAGTTCCACAGATACGCAGTATTTT.

The chain employs TRBV28 and TRBJ1-1; no firm D call. This CDR3 spans 13 amino acids. Looked up from germline, CDR1 is MDHEN and CDR2 is SYDVKM. V was shortened by 4 bases and J by 0 bases, with 6 bases between the two germline ends. The CDR3 loop reads CASSSTMNTEAFF. CDR3 DNA: TGTGCCAGCAGTTCCACTATGAACACTGAAGCTTTCTTT.

The rearrangement links TRBV7-2 to TRBJ2-4; 9 nucleotides agree with TRBD1. The better agreement between TRBJ2-5 and the DNA end casts doubt on the J call. Germline V gives CDR1 SGHTA, CDR2 FQGNSA. This CDR3 is built from 16 residues. The CDR3 reads CASSMTGGLGFQTQYF. The CDR3 nucleotides are TGTGCCAGCAGCATGACAGGGGGTTTGGGGTTCCAGACCCAGTACTTC.

This clonotype came up many times. The chain employs TRBV12-3 or TRBV12-4 and TRBJ2-7; D tentatively fits TRBD1 or TRBD2 (5 bases each). The V end was cut by 3 bases, the J end by 2 bases, with 11 bases between. There are 14 residues in the CDR3. CDR3 in DNA: TGTGCCAGCAGTTTTGTCAGGGAGACCTACGAGCAGTACTTC. Translation gives CASSFVRETYEQYF.

V gene TRBV7-9 combines with J gene TRBJ2-1, with 8 bases fitting TRBD2. The CDR3 is 15 amino acids. Germline CDR1 SEHNR, CDR2 FQNEAQ (reference sequence). Trimming at V came to 7 bases and at J to 8 bases, leaving 13 bases not matched to a gene. The CDR3 loop is CASTRSGGAFDEQFF. The DNA of the CDR3 is TGTGCCAGCACCCGGTCGGGGGGGGCTTTCGATGAGCAGTTCTTC.

V and J are TRBV28 and TRBJ2-1; the match to TRBD2 covers 16 bases. Germline CDR1 MDHEN, CDR2 SYDVKM. The CDR3 sequence is 21 residues long. The J segment lost 15 bases and the V segment lost 1 base, leaving 24 bases of the junction unmatched. CDR3 in amino acids: CASSLFWEVVERGTSGGARFF. The CDR3 coding sequence is TGTGCCAGCAGTTTATTTTGGGAGGTTGTGGAGAGAGGGACTAGCGGGGGGGCGCGGTTCTTC.

Regarding this clonotype: A much larger clone sits a single nucleotide away, making a read error possible. This sequence joins TRBV3-1 and TRBJ2-7, with TRBD1 identical over 7 bases. The CDR3 has 15 amino acids. Per the germline V gene, CDR1 is LGHDT and CDR2 is YNNKEL (reference sequence). J lost 2 bases, V lost 4 bases, and 8 bases had no gene match. The CDR3 DNA is TGTGCCAGCAGCCGAGCATCGGGACAGACCTACGAGCAGTACTTC. Its translation: CASSRASGQTYEQYF.

This clonotype has only one observation. This sequence joins TRBV20-1 and TRBJ2-7, with a weak D call TRBD2 (6 bases). Germline CDR1 reads DFQATT; CDR2 reads SNEGSKA (reference sequence). The CDR3 loop spans 11 amino acids. Trimming took 6 bases from V and 5 from J, leaving 11 bases between them. The CDR3: CSAGDFHEQYF. DNA for the CDR3: TGCAGTGCGGGGGACTTCCACGAGCAGTACTTC.

This clonotype has just a few counts. The junction shows a germline mismatch at one end, possibly a read error. The CDR3 is CASSSPGINYGYTF. The DNA of the CDR3 is TGTGCTAGCAGCTCACCAGGGATAAACTATGGCTACACCTTC. The chain recombines TRBV7-2 with TRBJ1-2, with D maybe TRBD1 (5 bases). CDR3 size: 14 residues. Germline V gives CDR1 SGHTA, CDR2 FQGNSA.

This clonotype was detected only a few times. This chain connects TRBV12-3 or TRBV12-4 to TRBJ2-1, with TRBD2 identical over 8 bases. The V segment lost 6 bases and the J segment 8 bases; nucleotides outside the gene matches: 12. This CDR3 spans 15 amino acids. The CDR3 nucleotides are TGTGCCAGCAGCCGCAGACTAGCGAGGGGGGATGAGCAGTTCTTC. Encoded protein: CASSRRLARGDEQFF.

V is TRBV18 and J is TRBJ2-1, with TRBD1 identical over 9 bases. CDR3 length equals 15 residues. The V gene's germline CDR1 is KGHSH and CDR2 LQKENI. V lost 5 bases, J lost 3 bases, and 5 bases stayed unmatched. The CDR3 nucleotides are TGTGCCAGCTCAGTTCGACAGGGGGACTACAATGAGCAGTTCTTC. It is translated as CASSVRQGDYNEQFF.

As concerns this clonotype: The junction departs from the called germline gene at one end, perhaps through a read error. The chain links TRBV12-3 or TRBV12-4 to TRBJ2-3, with 10 bases fitting TRBD2. The CDR3 is 17 amino acids. The CDR3: CASSPHLASGSTDAQYF. The CDR3 nucleotides are TGTGCCAGCAGTCCACATCTAGCTAGCGGGAGCACAGATGCGCAGTATTTT.

The chain has TRBV30 and TRBJ2-3; D assignment may be TRBD1 or TRBD2 (5 bases each). This CDR3 contains 14 residues. V dropped 0 bases and J dropped 5 bases, with 12 bases sitting between them. The germline V gene has CDR1 GTSNPN and CDR2 SVGIG (reference sequence). The CDR3 region has the DNA TGTGCCTGGAGTGTACCCCCAGGGAGAGATACGCAGTATTTT. Translating it yields CAWSVPPGRDTQYF.

This clonotype appeared a few times. The chain joins TRBV7-8 to TRBJ1-1, with a weak D call TRBD1 (6 bases). Trimming removed 4 bases at V and 4 bases at J, with 19 bases between. The CDR3 loop spans 16 amino acids. Germline lookup yields CDR1 SGHVS and CDR2 FQNEAQ. The CDR3 spells CASSYRDNQLSTEAFF. As DNA, the CDR3 is TGTGCCAGCAGCTATCGGGACAACCAGTTAAGCACTGAAGCTTTCTTT.

As to this clonotype: A junction end diverges from the germline sequence, so it may reflect a read error. This rearrangement joins TRBV18 to TRBJ2-1; 7 bases are a match to TRBD1. The CDR3 has 17 amino acids. Germline V gene sequence: CDR1 KGHSH, CDR2 LQKENI. For the CDR3, the DNA is TGTGCCAGCTCACCGGGACAGACGTCGAGCTCCTACAATGAGCAGGTCTTC. It translates to CASSPGQTSSSYNEQVF. The full variable domain, its missing parts supplied by reference TRBV18 and TRBJ2-1, is NAGVMQNPRHLVRRRGQEARLRCSPMKGHSHVYWYRQLPEEGLKFMVYLQKENIIDESGMPKERFSAEFPKEGPSILRIQQVVRGDSAAYFCASSPGQTSSSYNEQVFGPGTRLTVL.

Concerning this clonotype: At one end the junction does not follow the germline gene, possibly because of a read error. The CDR3 here is CASSLAATYQETRYF. For the CDR3, the DNA is TGTGCCAGCAGCTTAGCCGCGACCTACCAAGAGACCCGGTACTTC. This chain connects TRBV7-2 to TRBJ2-5; D gene unclear. Germline assignment: CDR1 SGHTA and CDR2 FQGNSA. The CDR3 runs 15 residues.

This clonotype has only a few counts. J is TRBJ2-7 and V is TRBV28; D possibly corresponds to TRBD2 (7 bases). The CDR3 is made up of 15 amino acids. Trimming cost V 7 bases and J 2 bases, with 18 bases left between them. Germline CDR1 MDHEN, CDR2 SYDVKM. CDR3 nucleotide sequence: TGTGCCAGCAAGGCGGGGGCGAGTAACACCTACGAGCAGTACTTC. Amino acids: CASKAGASNTYEQYF. The whole variable domain, remainder taken from reference TRBV28 and TRBJ2-7, is DVKVTQSSRYLVKRTGEKVFLECVQDMDHENMFWYRQDPGLGLRLIYFSYDVKMKEKGDIPEGYSVSREKKERFSLILESASTNQTSMYLCASKAGASNTYEQYFGPGTRLTVT.

This clonotype was detected ten times or more. The V gene is TRBV12-3 or TRBV12-4, the J gene TRBJ2-7, with no clear D. V was pared by 5 bases and J by 2 bases, with 13 bases between. The CDR3 has 14 residues. The CDR3 here is CASSLHSKAYEQYF. The CDR3 DNA follows: TGTGCCAGCAGTCTGCACAGCAAAGCCTACGAGCAGTACTTC.

This clonotype has ten or more counts. The chain couples TRBV20-1 to TRBJ1-5; 8 nucleotides align to TRBD1. V shed 6 bases, J shed 3 bases, and the junction held 7 bases outside the gene matches. This CDR3 has 14 residues. In germline, CDR1 is DFQATT, CDR2 SNEGSKA (reference sequence). The CDR3 protein is CSAFGQGLNQPQHF. The CDR3 DNA reads as TGCAGTGCATTTGGACAGGGTCTCAATCAGCCCCAGCATTTT.